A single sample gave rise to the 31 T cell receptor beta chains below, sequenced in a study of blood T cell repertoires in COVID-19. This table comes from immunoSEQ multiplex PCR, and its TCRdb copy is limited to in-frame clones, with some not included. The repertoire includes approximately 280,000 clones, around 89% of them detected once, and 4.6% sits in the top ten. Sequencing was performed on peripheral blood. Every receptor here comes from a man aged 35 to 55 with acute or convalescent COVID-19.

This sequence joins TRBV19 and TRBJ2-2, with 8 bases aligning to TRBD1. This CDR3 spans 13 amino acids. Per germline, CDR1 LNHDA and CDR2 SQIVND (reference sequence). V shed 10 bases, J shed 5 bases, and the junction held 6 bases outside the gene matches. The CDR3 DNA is TGTGCCACCTCGGACAGGGCGACCGGGGAGCTGTTTTTT. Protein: CATSDRATGELFF.

The CDR3 region is CASGLRKGTAFSYEQYF. CDR3 sequence (DNA): TGTGCTAGTGGTTTGAGGAAAGGGACAGCATTCTCCTACGAGCAGTACTTC. The rearrangement links TRBV12-5 to TRBJ2-7; TRBD1 matches at 7 bases. CDR1 is LGHNT, CDR2 FRNRAP, per germline. The CDR3 has 17 amino acids. After removal of 2 bases from V and 0 bases from J, the junction contained 10 bases not matched to a gene. Variable domain in full (rest from reference TRBV12-5 and TRBJ2-7): DARVTQTPRHKVTEMGQEVTMRCQPILGHNTVFWYRQTMMQGLELLAYFRNRAPLDDSGMPKDRFSAEMPDATLATLKIQPSEPRDSAVYFCASGLRKGTAFSYEQYFGPGTRLTVT.

The CDR3 loop is CASSGVGQGFTPIYEQYF. CDR3 nucleotide sequence: TGTGCCAGCAGTGGGGTCGGACAGGGTTTCACCCCGATCTACGAGCAGTACTTC. This chain uses TRBV25-1 with TRBJ2-7, with TRBD1 matching over 8 bases. V gave up 4 bases and J gave up 3 bases; unmatched junction bases: 17. Germline V gene data show CDR1 as MGHDK and CDR2 as SYGVNS. The CDR3 contains 18 residues.

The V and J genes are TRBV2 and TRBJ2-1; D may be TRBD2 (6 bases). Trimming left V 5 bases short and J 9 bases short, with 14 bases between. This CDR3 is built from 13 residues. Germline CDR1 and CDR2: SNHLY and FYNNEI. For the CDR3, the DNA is TGTGCCAGCAGTCTCCCGGGGGTCACTGAGCAGTTCTTC. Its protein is CASSLPGVTEQFF.

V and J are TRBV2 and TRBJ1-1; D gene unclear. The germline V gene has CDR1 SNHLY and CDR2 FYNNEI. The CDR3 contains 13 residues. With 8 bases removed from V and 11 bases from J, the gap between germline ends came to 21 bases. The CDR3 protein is CASYDTSAHGAFF. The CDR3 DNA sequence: TGTGCCAGCTACGACACATCGGCGCATGGGGCTTTCTTT.

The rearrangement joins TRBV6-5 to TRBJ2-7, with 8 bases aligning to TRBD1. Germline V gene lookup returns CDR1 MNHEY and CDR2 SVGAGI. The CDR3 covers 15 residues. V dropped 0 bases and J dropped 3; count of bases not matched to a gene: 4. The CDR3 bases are TGTGCCAGCAGTTACTCATACAGGGGGATCTACGAGCAGTACTTC. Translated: CASSYSYRGIYEQYF.

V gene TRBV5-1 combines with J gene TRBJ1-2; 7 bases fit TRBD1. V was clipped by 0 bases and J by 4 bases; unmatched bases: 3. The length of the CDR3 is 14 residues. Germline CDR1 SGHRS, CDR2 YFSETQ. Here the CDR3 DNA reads TGCGCCAGCAGCTTGGGGACAGGCGCCTATGGCTACACCTTC. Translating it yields CASSLGTGAYGYTF.

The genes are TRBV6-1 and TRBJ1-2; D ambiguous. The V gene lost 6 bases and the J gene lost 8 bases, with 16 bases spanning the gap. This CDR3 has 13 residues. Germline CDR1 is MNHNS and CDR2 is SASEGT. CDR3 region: CASRSISVPGYTF. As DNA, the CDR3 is TGTGCCAGCAGGTCGATATCGGTTCCGGGCTACACCTTC.

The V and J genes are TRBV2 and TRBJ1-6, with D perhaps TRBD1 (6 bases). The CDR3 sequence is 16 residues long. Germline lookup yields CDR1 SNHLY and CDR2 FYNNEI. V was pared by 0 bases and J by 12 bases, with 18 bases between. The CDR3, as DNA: TGTGCCAGCAGTGAAGCTGGACCGAGAGCAGGGGTACCCCTCCACTTT. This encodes CASSEAGPRAGVPLHF. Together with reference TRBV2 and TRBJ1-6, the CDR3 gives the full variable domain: EPEVTQTPSHQVTQMGQEVILRCVPISNHLYFYWYRQILGQKVEFLVSFYNNEISEKSEIFDDQFSVERPDGSNFTLKIRSTKLEDSAMYFCASSEAGPRAGVPLHFGNGTRLTVT.

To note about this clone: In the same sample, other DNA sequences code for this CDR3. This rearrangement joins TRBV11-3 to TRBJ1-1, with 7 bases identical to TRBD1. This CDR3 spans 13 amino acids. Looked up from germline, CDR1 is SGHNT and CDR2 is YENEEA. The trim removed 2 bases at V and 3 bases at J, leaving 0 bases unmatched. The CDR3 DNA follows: TGTGCCAGCAGCTTACAGGGGGACACTGAAGCTTTCTTT. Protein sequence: CASSLQGDTEAFF.

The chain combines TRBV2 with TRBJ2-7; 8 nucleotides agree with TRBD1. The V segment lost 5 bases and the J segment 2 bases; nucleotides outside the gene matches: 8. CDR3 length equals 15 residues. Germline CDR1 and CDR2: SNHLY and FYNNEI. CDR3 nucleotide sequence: TGTGCCAGCAGTTATGACAGGGGAAACCCCTACGAGCAGTACTTC. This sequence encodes CASSYDRGNPYEQYF. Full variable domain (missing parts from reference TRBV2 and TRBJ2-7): EPEVTQTPSHQVTQMGQEVILRCVPISNHLYFYWYRQILGQKVEFLVSFYNNEISEKSEIFDDQFSVERPDGSNFTLKIRSTKLEDSAMYFCASSYDRGNPYEQYFGPGTRLTVT.

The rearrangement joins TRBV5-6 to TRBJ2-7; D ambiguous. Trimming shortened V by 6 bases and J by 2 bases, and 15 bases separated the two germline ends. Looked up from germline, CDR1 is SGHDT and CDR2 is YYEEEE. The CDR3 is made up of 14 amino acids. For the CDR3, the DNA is TGTGCCAGCAACCTCGTCGGGTGGGCCTACGAGCAGTACTTC. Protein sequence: CASNLVGWAYEQYF.

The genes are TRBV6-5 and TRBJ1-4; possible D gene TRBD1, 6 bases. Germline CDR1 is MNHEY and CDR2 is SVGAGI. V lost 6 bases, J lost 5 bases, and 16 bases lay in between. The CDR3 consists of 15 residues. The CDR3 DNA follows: TGTGCCAGCAGCCCCTCGGACAGCCCGAATGAAAAACTGTTTTTT. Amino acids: CASSPSDSPNEKLFF.

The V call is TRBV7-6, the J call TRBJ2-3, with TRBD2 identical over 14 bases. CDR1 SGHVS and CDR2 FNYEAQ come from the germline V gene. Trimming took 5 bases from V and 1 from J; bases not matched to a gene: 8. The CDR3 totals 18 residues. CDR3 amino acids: CASSPGLAGVPGTDTQYF. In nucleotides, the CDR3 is TGTGCCAGCAGCCCGGGACTAGCGGGGGTACCCGGCACAGATACGCAGTATTTT.

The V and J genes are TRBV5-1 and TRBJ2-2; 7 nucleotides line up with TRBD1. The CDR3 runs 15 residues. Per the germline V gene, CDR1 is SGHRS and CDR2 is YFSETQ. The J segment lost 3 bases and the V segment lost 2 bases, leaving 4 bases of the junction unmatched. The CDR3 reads CASSFRQGDTGELFF. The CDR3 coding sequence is TGCGCCAGCAGCTTCAGACAGGGTGACACCGGGGAGCTGTTTTTT.

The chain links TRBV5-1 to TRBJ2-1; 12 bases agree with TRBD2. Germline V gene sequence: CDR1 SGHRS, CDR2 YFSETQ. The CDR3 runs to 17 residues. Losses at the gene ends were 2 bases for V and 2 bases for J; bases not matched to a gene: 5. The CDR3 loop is CASSLAASGGAYNEQFF. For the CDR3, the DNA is TGCGCCAGCAGCTTAGCCGCTAGCGGGGGGGCCTACAATGAGCAGTTCTTC.

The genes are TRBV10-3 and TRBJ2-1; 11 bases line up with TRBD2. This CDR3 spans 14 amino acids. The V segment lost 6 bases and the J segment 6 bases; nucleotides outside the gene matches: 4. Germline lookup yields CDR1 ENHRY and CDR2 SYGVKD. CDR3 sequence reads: CAIRMTSGVNEQFF. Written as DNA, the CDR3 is TGTGCCATCAGAATGACTAGCGGGGTCAATGAGCAGTTCTTC.

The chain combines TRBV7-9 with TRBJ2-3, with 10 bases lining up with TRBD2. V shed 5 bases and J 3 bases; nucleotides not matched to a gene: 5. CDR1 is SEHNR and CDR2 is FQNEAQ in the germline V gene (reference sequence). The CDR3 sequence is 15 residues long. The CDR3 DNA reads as TGTGCCAGCAGCAGAGCGGGGGGGCCAACAGATACGCAGTATTTT. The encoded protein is CASSRAGGPTDTQYF. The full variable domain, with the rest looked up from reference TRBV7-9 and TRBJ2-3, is DTGVSQNPRHKITKRGQNVTFRCDPISEHNRLYWYRQTLGQGPEFLTYFQNEAQLEKSRLLSDRFSAERPKGSFSTLEIQRTEQGDSAMYLCASSRAGGPTDTQYFGPGTRLTVL.

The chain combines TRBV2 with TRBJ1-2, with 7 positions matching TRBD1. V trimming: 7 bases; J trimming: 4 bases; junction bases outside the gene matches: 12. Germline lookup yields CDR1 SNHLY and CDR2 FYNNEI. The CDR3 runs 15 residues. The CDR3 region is CASKLPSGTVYGYTF. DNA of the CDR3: TGTGCCAGCAAACTCCCCTCGGGGACAGTCTATGGCTACACCTTC.

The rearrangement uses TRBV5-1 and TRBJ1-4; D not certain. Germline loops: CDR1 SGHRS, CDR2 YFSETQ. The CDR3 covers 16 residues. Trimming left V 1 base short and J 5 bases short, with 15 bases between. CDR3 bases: TGCGCCAGCAGCTTGAGTATGGGGAGAAAAAATGAAAAACTGTTTTTT. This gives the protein CASSLSMGRKNEKLFF.

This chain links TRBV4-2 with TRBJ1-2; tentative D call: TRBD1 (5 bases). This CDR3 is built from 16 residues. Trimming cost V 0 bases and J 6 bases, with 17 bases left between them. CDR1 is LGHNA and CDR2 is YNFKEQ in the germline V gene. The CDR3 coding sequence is TGTGCCAGCAGCCAAGATCTAGGAACCGTGGGGCATGGCTACACCTTC. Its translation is CASSQDLGTVGHGYTF.

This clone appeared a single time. The CDR3 sequence is CASSSGTGREKLFF. CDR3 coding DNA: TGTGCCAGCTCCTCTGGAACAGGGAGAGAAAAACTGTTTTTT. V gene TRBV6-5 combines with J gene TRBJ1-4; TRBD1 might be the D (6 bases). The CDR3 is 14 amino acids. CDR1 and CDR2 from the germline V gene are MNHEY and SVGAGI. V shed 8 bases and J shed 8 bases, with 18 bases lying between them.

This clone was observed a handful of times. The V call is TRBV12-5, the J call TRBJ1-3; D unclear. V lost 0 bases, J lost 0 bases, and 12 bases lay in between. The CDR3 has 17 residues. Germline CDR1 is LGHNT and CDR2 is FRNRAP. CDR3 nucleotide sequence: TGTGCTAGTGGTTTGGTACCAACCGGGTTCTCTGGAAACACCATATATTTT. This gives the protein CASGLVPTGFSGNTIYF. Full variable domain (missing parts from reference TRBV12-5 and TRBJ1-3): DARVTQTPRHKVTEMGQEVTMRCQPILGHNTVFWYRQTMMQGLELLAYFRNRAPLDDSGMPKDRFSAEMPDATLATLKIQPSEPRDSAVYFCASGLVPTGFSGNTIYFGEGSWLTVV.

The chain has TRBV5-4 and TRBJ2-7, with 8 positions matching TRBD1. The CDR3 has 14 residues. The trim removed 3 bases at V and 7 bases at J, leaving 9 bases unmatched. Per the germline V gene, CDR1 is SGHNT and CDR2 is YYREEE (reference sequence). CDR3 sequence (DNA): TGTGCCAGCAGCTCTCGGACAGGGACGGGGGAGCAGTACTTC. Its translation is CASSSRTGTGEQYF.

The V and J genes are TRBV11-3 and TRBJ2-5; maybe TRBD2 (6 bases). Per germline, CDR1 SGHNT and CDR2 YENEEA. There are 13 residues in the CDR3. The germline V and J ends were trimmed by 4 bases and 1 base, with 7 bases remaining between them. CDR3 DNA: TGTGCCAGCAGCTGGGGGGTCCAAGAGACCCAGTACTTC. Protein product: CASSWGVQETQYF.

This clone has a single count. The CDR3 DNA sequence: TGTGCCAGCAGCCCCGAGGCCGGGACATACGGAAACACCATATATTTT. Translating it yields CASSPEAGTYGNTIYF. The J gene is TRBJ1-3, the V gene TRBV9; D perhaps matches TRBD1 (6 bases). V dropped 4 bases and J dropped 4 bases, with 18 bases sitting between them. Germline loops: CDR1 SGDLS, CDR2 YYNGEE. CDR3 length equals 16 residues.

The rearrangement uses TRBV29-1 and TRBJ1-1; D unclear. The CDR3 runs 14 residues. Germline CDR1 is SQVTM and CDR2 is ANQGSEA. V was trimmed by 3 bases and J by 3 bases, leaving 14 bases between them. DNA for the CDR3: TGCAGCGTTGAGTATCTGGCAGGCGACACTGAAGCTTTCTTT. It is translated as CSVEYLAGDTEAFF.

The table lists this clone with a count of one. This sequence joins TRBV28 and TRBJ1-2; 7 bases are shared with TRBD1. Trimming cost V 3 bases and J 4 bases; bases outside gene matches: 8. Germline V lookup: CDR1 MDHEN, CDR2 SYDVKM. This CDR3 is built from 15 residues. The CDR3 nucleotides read TGTGCCAGCAGTTTTCAGGGACAGAGGTCCTATGGCTACACCTTC. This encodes CASSFQGQRSYGYTF.

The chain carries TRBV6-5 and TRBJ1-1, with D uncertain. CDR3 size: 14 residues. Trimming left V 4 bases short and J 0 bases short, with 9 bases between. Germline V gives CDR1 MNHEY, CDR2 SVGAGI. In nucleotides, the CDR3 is TGTGCCAGCAGTTCCGAACAGATGAACACTGAAGCTTTCTTT. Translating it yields CASSSEQMNTEAFF.

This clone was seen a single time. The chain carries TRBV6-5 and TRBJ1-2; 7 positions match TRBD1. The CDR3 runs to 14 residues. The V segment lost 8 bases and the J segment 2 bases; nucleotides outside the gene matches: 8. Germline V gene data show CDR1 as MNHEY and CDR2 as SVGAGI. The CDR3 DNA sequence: TGTGCCAGCGTTATAGGGGGCGAAAACTATGGCTACACCTTC. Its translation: CASVIGGENYGYTF.

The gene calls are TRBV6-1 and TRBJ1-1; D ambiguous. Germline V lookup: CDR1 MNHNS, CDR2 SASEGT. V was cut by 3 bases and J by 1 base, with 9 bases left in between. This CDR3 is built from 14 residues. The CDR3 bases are TGTGCCAGCAGTGAGGGCTTCTCGAACACTGAAGCTTTCTTT. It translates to CASSEGFSNTEAFF.